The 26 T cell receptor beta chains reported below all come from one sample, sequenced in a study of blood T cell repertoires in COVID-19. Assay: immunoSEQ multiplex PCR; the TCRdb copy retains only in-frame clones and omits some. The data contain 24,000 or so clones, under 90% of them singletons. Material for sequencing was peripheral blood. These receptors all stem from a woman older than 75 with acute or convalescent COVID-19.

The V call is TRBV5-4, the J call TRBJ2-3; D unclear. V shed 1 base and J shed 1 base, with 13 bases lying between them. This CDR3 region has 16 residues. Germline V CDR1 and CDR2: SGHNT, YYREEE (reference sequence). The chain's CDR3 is CASSLTQEVGTDTQYF. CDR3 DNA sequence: TGTGCCAGCAGCTTGACTCAGGAAGTCGGCACAGATACGCAGTATTTT.

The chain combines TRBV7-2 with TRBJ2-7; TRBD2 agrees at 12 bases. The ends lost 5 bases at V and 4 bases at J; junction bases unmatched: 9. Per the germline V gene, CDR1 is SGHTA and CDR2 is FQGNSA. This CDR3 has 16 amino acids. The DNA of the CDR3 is TGTGCCAGCAGCCCAGGACTAGCGGGATTACAATACGAGCAGTACTTC. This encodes CASSPGLAGLQYEQYF.

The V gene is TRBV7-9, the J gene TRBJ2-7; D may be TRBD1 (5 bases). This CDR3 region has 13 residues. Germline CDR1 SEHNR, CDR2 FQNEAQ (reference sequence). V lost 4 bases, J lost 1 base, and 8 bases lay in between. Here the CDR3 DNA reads TGTGCCAGCAGCTCAGGGTTTTCCTACGAGCAGTACTTC. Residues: CASSSGFSYEQYF.

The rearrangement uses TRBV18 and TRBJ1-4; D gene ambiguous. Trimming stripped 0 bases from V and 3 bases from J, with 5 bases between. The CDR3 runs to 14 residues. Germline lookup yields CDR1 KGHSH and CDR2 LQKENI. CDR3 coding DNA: TGTGCCAGCTCACCACCAGCCCCTAATGAAAAACTGTTTTTT. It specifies CASSPPAPNEKLFF.

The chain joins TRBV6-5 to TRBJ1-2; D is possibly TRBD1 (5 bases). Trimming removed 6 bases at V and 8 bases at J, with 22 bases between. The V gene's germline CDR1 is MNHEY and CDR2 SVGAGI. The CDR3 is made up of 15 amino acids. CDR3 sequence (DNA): TGTGCCAGCAGCCTGACACGGGACGGGAGGGGCGGCTACACCTTC. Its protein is CASSLTRDGRGGYTF.

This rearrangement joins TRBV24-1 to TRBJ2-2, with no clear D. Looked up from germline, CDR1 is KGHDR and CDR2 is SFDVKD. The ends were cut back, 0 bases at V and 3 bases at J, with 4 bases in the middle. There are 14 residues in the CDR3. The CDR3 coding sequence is TGTGCCACCAGTGATTTGACAGACACCGGGGAGCTGTTTTTT. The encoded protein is CATSDLTDTGELFF.

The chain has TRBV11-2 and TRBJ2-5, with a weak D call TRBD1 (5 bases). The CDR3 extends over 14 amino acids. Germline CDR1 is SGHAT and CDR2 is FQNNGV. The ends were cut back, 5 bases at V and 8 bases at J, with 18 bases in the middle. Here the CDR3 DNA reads TGTGCCAGCAGCATAGGTCAGGGCCACTCAACCCAGTACTTC. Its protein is CASSIGQGHSTQYF.

CDR3 bases: TGTGCCAGCAGAAACGGGGGGGGCATGAACACTGAAGCTTTCTTT. It is translated as CASRNGGGMNTEAFF. The chain uses TRBV6-5 and TRBJ1-1; D is perhaps TRBD1 (6 bases). CDR1 is MNHEY and CDR2 is SVGAGI in the germline V gene. The CDR3 extends over 15 amino acids. V shed 6 bases and J shed 0 bases, with 14 bases lying between them.

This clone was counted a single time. Here the CDR3 DNA reads TGTGCCAGCAGCCCTGGGACTAGCGGACTGAATGAGCAGTTCTTC. It codes for CASSPGTSGLNEQFF. The chain links TRBV5-4 to TRBJ2-1, with TRBD2 matching 11 bases. The germline gives CDR1 SGHNT, CDR2 YYREEE (reference sequence). V lost 4 bases, J lost 7 bases, and 7 bases stayed unmatched. The CDR3 is 15 amino acids.

The CDR3 DNA reads as TGTGCCAGTAGTATAGAGGTCGGGGTATATGGCTACACCTTC. Its translation is CASSIEVGVYGYTF. The chain links TRBV19 to TRBJ1-2; D remains unclear. Germline CDR1 LNHDA, CDR2 SQIVND (reference sequence). The CDR3 length is 14 residues. V lost 0 bases and J lost 5, with 10 bases in between.

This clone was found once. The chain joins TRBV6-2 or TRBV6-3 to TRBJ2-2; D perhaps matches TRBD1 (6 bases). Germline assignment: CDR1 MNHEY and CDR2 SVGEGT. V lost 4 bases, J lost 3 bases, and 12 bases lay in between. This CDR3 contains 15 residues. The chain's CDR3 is CASSSGTSHTGELFF. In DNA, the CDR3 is TGTGCCAGCAGTTCCGGGACATCTCACACCGGGGAGCTGTTTTTT.

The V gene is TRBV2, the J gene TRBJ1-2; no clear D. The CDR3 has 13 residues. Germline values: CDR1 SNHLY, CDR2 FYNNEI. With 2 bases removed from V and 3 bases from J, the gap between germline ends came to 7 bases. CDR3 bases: TGTGCCAGCAGTGAACGTCAGTACTATGGCTACACCTTC. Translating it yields CASSERQYYGYTF.

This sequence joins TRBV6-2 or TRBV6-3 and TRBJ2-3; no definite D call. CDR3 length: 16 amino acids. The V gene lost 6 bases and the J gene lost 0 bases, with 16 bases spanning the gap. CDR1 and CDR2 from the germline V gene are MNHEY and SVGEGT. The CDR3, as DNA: TGTGCCAGCAGCCTCCACGCCGGTTCTAGCACAGATACGCAGTATTTT. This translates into CASSLHAGSSTDTQYF.

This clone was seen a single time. The CDR3 nucleotides are TGTGCCAGCAGCCCCGGGTTCTGGGATACGCAGTATTTT. Translation: CASSPGFWDTQYF. This chain connects TRBV7-9 to TRBJ2-3; D is undetermined. V was cut by 5 bases and J by 6 bases, with 12 bases left in between. The germline V gene encodes CDR1 SEHNR and CDR2 FQNEAQ (reference sequence). CDR3 length: 13 amino acids.

CDR3 nucleotide sequence: TGTGCCACCATAGGACCAGGGGCCGGGGACACTGAAGCTTTCTTT. This codes for CATIGPGAGDTEAFF. The V call is TRBV6-5, the J call TRBJ1-1; D is possibly TRBD1 (6 bases). Trimming pared 10 bases from V and 3 bases from J, leaving 21 bases between. Germline CDR1 is MNHEY and CDR2 is SVGAGI. This CDR3 spans 15 amino acids.

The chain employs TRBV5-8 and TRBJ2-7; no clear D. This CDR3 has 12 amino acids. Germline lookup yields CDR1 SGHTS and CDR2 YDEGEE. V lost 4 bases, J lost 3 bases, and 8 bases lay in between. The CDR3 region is CASSSYRYEQYF. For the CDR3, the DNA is TGTGCCAGCAGCAGCTACCGCTACGAGCAGTACTTC.

The CDR3 loop is CASGQGNNSPLHF. The CDR3 DNA sequence: TGTGCCAGCGGACAGGGAAATAATTCACCCCTCCACTTT. V is TRBV2 and J is TRBJ1-6; 8 bases agree with TRBD1. The germline V gene has CDR1 SNHLY and CDR2 FYNNEI. The CDR3 sequence is 13 residues long. Unmatched junction bases numbered 2, after V lost 8 bases and J lost 5 bases.

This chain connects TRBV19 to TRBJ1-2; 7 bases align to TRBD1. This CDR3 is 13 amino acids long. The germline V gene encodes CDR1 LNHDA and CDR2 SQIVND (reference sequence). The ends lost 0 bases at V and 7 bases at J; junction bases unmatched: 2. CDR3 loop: CASSIESGGGYTF. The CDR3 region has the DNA TGTGCCAGTAGTATAGAATCAGGGGGTGGCTACACCTTC. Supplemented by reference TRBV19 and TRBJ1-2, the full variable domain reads DGGITQSPKYLFRKEGQNVTLSCEQNLNHDAMYWYRQDPGQGLRLIYYSQIVNDFQKGDIAEGYSVSREKKESFPLTVTSAQKNPTAFYLCASSIESGGGYTFGSGTRLTVV.

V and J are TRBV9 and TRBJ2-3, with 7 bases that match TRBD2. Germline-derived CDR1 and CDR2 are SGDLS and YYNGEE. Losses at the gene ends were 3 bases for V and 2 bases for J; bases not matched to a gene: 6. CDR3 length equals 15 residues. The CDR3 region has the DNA TGTGCCAGCAGCGCCCAAGCGGGAAACACAGATACGCAGTATTTT. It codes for CASSAQAGNTDTQYF.

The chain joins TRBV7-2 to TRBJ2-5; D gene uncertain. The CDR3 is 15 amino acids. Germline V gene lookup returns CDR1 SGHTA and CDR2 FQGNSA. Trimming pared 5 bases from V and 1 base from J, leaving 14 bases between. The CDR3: CASSSDRLVQETQYF. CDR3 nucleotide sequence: TGTGCCAGCAGCAGCGACCGCTTGGTCCAAGAGACCCAGTACTTC.

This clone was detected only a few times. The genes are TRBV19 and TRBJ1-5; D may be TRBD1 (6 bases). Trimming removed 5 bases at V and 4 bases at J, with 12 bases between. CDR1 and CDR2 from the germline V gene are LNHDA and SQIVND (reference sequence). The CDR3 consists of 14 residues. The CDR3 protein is CASSLGQLNQPQHF. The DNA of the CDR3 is TGTGCCAGTAGTCTCGGACAGTTAAATCAGCCCCAGCATTTT.

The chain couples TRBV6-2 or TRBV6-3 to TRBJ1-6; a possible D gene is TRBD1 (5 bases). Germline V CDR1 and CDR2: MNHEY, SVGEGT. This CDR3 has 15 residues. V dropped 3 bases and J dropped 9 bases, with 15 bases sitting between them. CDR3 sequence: CASSYYGGGGSPLHF. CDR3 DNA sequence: TGTGCCAGCAGTTATTATGGGGGAGGCGGTTCACCCCTCCACTTT.

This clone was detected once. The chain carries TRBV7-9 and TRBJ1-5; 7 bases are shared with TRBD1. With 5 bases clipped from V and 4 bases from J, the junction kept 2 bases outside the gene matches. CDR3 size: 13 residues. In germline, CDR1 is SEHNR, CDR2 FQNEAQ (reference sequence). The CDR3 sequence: CASSVGQNQPQHF. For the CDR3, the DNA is TGTGCCAGCAGCGTGGGACAGAATCAGCCCCAGCATTTT.

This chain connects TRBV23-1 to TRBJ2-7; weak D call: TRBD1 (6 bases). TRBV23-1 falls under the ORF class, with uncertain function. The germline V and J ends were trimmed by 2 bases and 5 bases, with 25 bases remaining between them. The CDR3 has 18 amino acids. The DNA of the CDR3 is TGCGCCAGCAGTCAAAACCACCTAGTGGGGGCCCTTCGAGACGAGCAGTACTTC. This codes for CASSQNHLVGALRDEQYF.

The CDR3 is CASGPLQGAGAEAFF. DNA for the CDR3: TGTGCCAGCGGCCCGCTACAGGGGGCAGGGGCTGAAGCTTTCTTT. J is TRBJ1-1 and V is TRBV6-2 or TRBV6-3; TRBD1 matches 9 bases. Trimming took 8 bases from V and 6 from J; bases not matched to a gene: 13. The CDR3 is made up of 15 amino acids. CDR1 and CDR2 (germline): MNHEY, SVGEGT.

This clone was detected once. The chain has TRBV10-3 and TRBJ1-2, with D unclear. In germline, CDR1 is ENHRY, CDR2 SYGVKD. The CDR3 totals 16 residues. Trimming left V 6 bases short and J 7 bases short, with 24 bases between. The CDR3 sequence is CAIREEVLAGKPGYTF. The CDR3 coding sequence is TGTGCCATCAGGGAAGAAGTCCTTGCGGGGAAGCCTGGCTACACCTTC.